These 19 T cell receptor beta chains were all obtained from the same sample, sequenced in a study of CD8 T cells in Susac syndrome. When the RNA was reverse transcribed, random hexamers were used with an input of about 0.5 to 1 ug. TCRdb fed the immunoSEQ multiplex PCR reads into MiXCR, producing one record per CDR3 protein. The sample lists about 300,000 distinct CDR3 sequences, 65% to 90% occurring once. Material for sequencing was CD8+ T cells from PBMCs. All receptors come from a human donor with multiple sclerosis.

This chain joins TRBV3-1 and TRBJ2-7; TRBD1 is a possible D gene (5 bases). CDR1 and CDR2 from the germline V gene are LGHDT and YNNKEL (reference sequence). Trimming removed 2 bases from V and 3 bases from J, with 8 bases in between. The CDR3 has 13 residues. DNA of the CDR3: TGTGCCAGCAGCCAATATCAGGGCTACGAGCAGTACTTC. This encodes CASSQYQGYEQYF.

This chain links TRBV5-6 with TRBJ2-1, with 12 bases lining up with TRBD2. The CDR3 runs 16 residues. The V segment lost 0 bases and the J segment 7 bases; nucleotides outside the gene matches: 5. Germline-derived CDR1 and CDR2 are SGHDT and YYEEEE. This CDR3 is CASSLDPGLAGNEQFF. DNA of the CDR3: TGTGCCAGCAGCTTGGATCCGGGACTAGCGGGTAATGAGCAGTTCTTC.

The chain employs TRBV7-2 and TRBJ1-5; tentatively, D is TRBD1 (5 bases). This CDR3 contains 17 residues. Trimming cost V 5 bases and J 1 base, with 18 bases left between them. The germline CDR1 and CDR2 sequences are SGHTA and FQGNSA. The CDR3 region is CASSDPGRPVSNQPQHF. DNA for the CDR3: TGTGCCAGCAGCGATCCGGGACGTCCGGTGAGCAATCAGCCCCAGCATTTT.

The chain recombines TRBV7-2 with TRBJ2-1, with D perhaps matching TRBD1 or TRBD2 (5 bases each). V dropped 1 base and J dropped 5 bases, with 15 bases sitting between them. CDR3 length equals 16 residues. Germline assignment: CDR1 SGHTA and CDR2 FQGNSA. The CDR3 DNA is TGTGCCAGCAGCTTAGAAGCCTTCGGGGCCCACAATGAGCAGTTCTTC. Protein: CASSLEAFGAHNEQFF.

This clonotype was seen a single time. The genes are TRBV27 and TRBJ2-4, with D possibly TRBD2 on 5 matching bases. Trimming removed 3 bases from V and 3 bases from J, with 18 bases in between. There are 17 residues in the CDR3. Germline V gene data show CDR1 as MNHEY and CDR2 as SMNVEV (reference sequence). This CDR3 reads CASSFSRRTSVKNIQYF. The CDR3 nucleotides read TGTGCCAGCAGTTTTTCCCGGAGGACGTCGGTCAAAAACATTCAGTACTTC.

This clonotype was detected once. The genes are TRBV12-3 or TRBV12-4 and TRBJ2-5; 7 bases line up with TRBD1. The CDR3 totals 15 residues. The V and J ends lost 5 bases and 5 bases, in that order; junction bases with no gene match: 11. The CDR3 loop reads CASSIHSRGLETQYF. The CDR3 region has the DNA TGTGCCAGCAGTATCCACAGCAGGGGGTTGGAGACCCAGTACTTC.

Comments on this clonotype: This may arise from a read error, as a much more abundant clone is one base away. J is TRBJ2-2 and V is TRBV29-1; D uncertain. V lost 7 bases to trimming and J lost 3 bases, with 9 bases between them. This CDR3 contains 12 residues. Per the germline V gene, CDR1 is SQVTM and CDR2 is ANQGSEA. This CDR3 is CSGQVDTGELFF. DNA for the CDR3: TGCAGCGGACAAGTGGACACCGGGGAGCTGTTTTTT.

This rearrangement joins TRBV7-9 to TRBJ2-7, with 9 bases identical to TRBD2. The CDR3 sequence is 15 residues long. Germline trimming cut 5 bases from V and 6 bases from J; bases unmatched to any gene: 11. CDR1 is SEHNR, CDR2 FQNEAQ, per germline (reference sequence). Here the CDR3 reads CASSHREREVTEQYF. The CDR3 DNA sequence: TGTGCCAGCAGCCACAGGGAGCGGGAGGTAACCGAGCAGTACTTC. Full variable domain (remainder filled in from reference TRBV7-9 and TRBJ2-7): DTGVSQNPRHKITKRGQNVTFRCDPISEHNRLYWYRQTLGQGPEFLTYFQNEAQLEKSRLLSDRFSAERPKGSFSTLEIQRTEQGDSAMYLCASSHREREVTEQYFGPGTRLTVT.

The chain couples TRBV5-1 to TRBJ2-7; a possible D gene is TRBD1 (6 bases). Trimming shortened V by 5 bases and J by 3 bases, and 12 bases separated the two germline ends. Germline assignment: CDR1 SGHRS and CDR2 YFSETQ. This CDR3 has 13 amino acids. Here the CDR3 reads CASRPDSYYEQYF. For the CDR3, the DNA is TGCGCCAGCAGGCCGGACAGCTACTACGAGCAGTACTTC.

This chain joins TRBV7-9 and TRBJ2-1; TRBD2 matches at 7 bases. The V gene's germline CDR1 is SEHNR and CDR2 FQNEAQ (reference sequence). This CDR3 region has 13 residues. V gave up 8 bases and J gave up 6 bases; unmatched junction bases: 7. The CDR3 loop reads CASCGGSSNEQFF. CDR3 nucleotide sequence: TGTGCCAGCTGCGGCGGGAGCAGCAATGAGCAGTTCTTC. Drawing the rest from reference TRBV7-9 and TRBJ2-1, the complete variable domain is DTGVSQNPRHKITKRGQNVTFRCDPISEHNRLYWYRQTLGQGPEFLTYFQNEAQLEKSRLLSDRFSAERPKGSFSTLEIQRTEQGDSAMYLCASCGGSSNEQFFGPGTRLTVL.

The chain combines TRBV20-1 with TRBJ2-7; 10 bases line up with TRBD1. The CDR3 spans 13 residues. Germline trimming cut 5 bases from V and 3 bases from J; bases unmatched to any gene: 4. Germline values: CDR1 DFQATT, CDR2 SNEGSKA (reference sequence). The CDR3 DNA reads TGCAGTGCTGTAAGGACAGGGGGCTACGAGCAGTACTTC. Amino acids: CSAVRTGGYEQYF.

This clonotype was observed a few times. The rearrangement links TRBV12-3 or TRBV12-4 to TRBJ1-1; D perhaps matches TRBD1 (5 bases). V was clipped by 4 bases and J by 0 bases, with 6 bases between them. The CDR3 loop spans 13 amino acids. This CDR3 is CASSSGMNTEAFF. The CDR3 nucleotides are TGTGCCAGCAGTTCAGGGATGAACACTGAAGCTTTCTTT.

The chain carries TRBV2 and TRBJ1-1; unclear D gene. Germline CDR1 is SNHLY and CDR2 is FYNNEI. CDR3 size: 11 residues. With 1 base removed from V and 13 bases from J, the gap between germline ends came to 10 bases. CDR3 sequence reads: CASSEGAEVFF. CDR3 sequence (DNA): TGTGCCAGCAGTGAAGGTGCAGAGGTTTTCTTT.

This clonotype appeared a few times. The rearrangement links TRBV7-2 to TRBJ2-3, with TRBD2 identical over 11 bases. V was pared by 4 bases and J by 2 bases, with 8 bases of the junction left unmatched. This CDR3 spans 17 amino acids. Germline CDR1 SGHTA, CDR2 FQGNSA. The CDR3 is CASSSSIAGGTTDTQYF. CDR3 DNA sequence: TGTGCCAGCAGCTCATCTATAGCGGGAGGGACCACAGATACGCAGTATTTT.

The chain couples TRBV6-5 to TRBJ2-2, with unresolved D. Looked up from germline, CDR1 is MNHEY and CDR2 is SVGAGI. With 2 bases removed from V and 6 bases from J, the gap between germline ends came to 7 bases. The CDR3 length is 13 residues. This CDR3 is CASSYRQPGELFF. CDR3 sequence (DNA): TGTGCCAGCAGTTACCGGCAACCCGGGGAGCTGTTTTTT.

V and J are TRBV27 and TRBJ2-2; 7 bases match TRBD1. The CDR3 covers 14 residues. The germline V gene encodes CDR1 MNHEY and CDR2 SMNVEV (reference sequence). With 8 bases clipped from V and 4 bases from J, the junction kept 7 bases outside the gene matches. The CDR3 region is CASHDRDPTGELFF. The CDR3 DNA reads TGTGCCAGCCATGACAGGGATCCCACCGGGGAGCTGTTTTTT.

As concerns this clonotype: The CDR3 end shows no conserved phenylalanine or tryptophan, and so a read error is likely. The genes are TRBV5-4 and TRBJ2-1; possible D gene TRBD1, 5 bases. This CDR3 is built from 14 residues. Deletions cut 4 bases from V and 9 bases from J, with 17 bases between. Looked up from germline, CDR1 is SGHNT and CDR2 is YYREEE (reference sequence). The CDR3 protein is CASSAVQGSGEQFL. CDR3 bases: TGTGCCAGCAGCGCGGTTCAGGGATCAGGTGAGCAGTTCCTC.

This chain links TRBV4-3 with TRBJ2-2; 10 bases agree with TRBD2. V lost 0 bases and J lost 4; bases outside the gene matches: 14. CDR3 length: 20 amino acids. Germline values: CDR1 LGHNA, CDR2 YSLEER. The CDR3 DNA is TGCGCCAGCAGCCAAGAAAGTTGGCTACTAGCGGGATCAGGCACCGGGGAGCTGTTTTTT. This sequence encodes CASSQESWLLAGSGTGELFF.

The chain links TRBV2 to TRBJ1-2; D uncertain. The CDR3 length is 12 residues. V lost 8 bases, J lost 4 bases, and 11 bases lay in between. Per germline, CDR1 SNHLY and CDR2 FYNNEI. The CDR3 here is CASPGPVYGYTF. The CDR3 nucleotides are TGTGCCAGCCCTGGTCCTGTCTATGGCTACACCTTC. The full variable domain, with the rest looked up from reference TRBV2 and TRBJ1-2, is EPEVTQTPSHQVTQMGQEVILRCVPISNHLYFYWYRQILGQKVEFLVSFYNNEISEKSEIFDDQFSVERPDGSNFTLKIRSTKLEDSAMYFCASPGPVYGYTFGSGTRLTVV.